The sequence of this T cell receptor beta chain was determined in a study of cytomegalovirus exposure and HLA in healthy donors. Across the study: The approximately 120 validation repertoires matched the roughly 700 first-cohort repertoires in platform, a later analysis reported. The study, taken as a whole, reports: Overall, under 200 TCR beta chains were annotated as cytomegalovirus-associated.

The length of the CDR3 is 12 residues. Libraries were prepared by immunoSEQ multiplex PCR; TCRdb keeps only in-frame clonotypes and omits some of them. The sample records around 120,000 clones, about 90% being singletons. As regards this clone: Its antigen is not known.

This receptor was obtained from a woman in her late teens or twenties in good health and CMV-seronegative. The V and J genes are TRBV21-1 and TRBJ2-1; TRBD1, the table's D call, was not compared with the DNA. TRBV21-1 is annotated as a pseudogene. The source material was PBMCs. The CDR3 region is CASRGRGNEQFF. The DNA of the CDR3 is TGTGCCAGCAGGGGCAGGGGGAATGAGCAGTTCTTC.